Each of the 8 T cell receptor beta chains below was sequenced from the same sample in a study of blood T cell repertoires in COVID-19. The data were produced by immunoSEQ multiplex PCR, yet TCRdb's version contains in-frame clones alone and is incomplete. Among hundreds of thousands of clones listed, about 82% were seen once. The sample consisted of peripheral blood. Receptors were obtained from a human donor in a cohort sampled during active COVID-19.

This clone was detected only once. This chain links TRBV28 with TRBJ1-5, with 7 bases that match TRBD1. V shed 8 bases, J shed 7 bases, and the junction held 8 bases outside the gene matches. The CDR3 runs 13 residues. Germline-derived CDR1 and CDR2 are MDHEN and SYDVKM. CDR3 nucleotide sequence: TGTGCCAGCGCCCCTGAACAGGGGCAGCCCCAGCATTTT. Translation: CASAPEQGQPQHF. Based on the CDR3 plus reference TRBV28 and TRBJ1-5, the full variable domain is DVKVTQSSRYLVKRTGEKVFLECVQDMDHENMFWYRQDPGLGLRLIYFSYDVKMKEKGDIPEGYSVSREKKERFSLILESASTNQTSMYLCASAPEQGQPQHFGDGTRLSIL.

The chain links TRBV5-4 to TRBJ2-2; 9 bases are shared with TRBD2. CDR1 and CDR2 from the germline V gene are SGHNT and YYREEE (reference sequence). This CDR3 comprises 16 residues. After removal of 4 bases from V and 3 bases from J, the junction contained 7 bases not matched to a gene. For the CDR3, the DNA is TGTGCCAGCAGCATCGGGACTAGCCGATACACCGGGGAGCTGTTTTTT. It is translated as CASSIGTSRYTGELFF.

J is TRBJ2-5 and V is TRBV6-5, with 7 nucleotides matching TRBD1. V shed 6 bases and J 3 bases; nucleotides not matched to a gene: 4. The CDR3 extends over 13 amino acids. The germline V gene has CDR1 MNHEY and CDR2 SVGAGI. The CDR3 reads CASRFTGEETQYF. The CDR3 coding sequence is TGTGCCAGCAGATTTACAGGGGAAGAGACCCAGTACTTC.

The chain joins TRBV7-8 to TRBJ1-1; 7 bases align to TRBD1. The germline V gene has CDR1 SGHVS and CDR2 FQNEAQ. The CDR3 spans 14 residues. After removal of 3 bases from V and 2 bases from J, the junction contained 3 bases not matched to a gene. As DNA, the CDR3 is TGTGCCAGCAGCTTTAGGACAGGCAACACTGAAGCTTTCTTT. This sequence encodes CASSFRTGNTEAFF.

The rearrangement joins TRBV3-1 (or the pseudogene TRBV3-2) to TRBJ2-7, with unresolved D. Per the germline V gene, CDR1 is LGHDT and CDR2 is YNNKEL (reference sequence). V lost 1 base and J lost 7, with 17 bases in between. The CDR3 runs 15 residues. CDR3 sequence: CASSQGAVRPQEQYF. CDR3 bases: TGTGCCAGCAGCCAAGGGGCAGTTAGACCCCAGGAGCAGTACTTC.

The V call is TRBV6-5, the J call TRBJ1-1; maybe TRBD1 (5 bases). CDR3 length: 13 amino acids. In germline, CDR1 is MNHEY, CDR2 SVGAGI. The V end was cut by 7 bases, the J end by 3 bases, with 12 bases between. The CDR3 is CASNTRDYTEAFF. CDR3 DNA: TGTGCCAGCAATACCAGGGATTACACTGAAGCTTTCTTT.

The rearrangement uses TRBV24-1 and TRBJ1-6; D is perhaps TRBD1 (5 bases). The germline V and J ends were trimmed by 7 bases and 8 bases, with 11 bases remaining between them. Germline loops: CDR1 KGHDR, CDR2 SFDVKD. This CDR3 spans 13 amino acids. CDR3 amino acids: CATSAGPYSPLHF. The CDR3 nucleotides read TGTGCCACCAGCGCGGGACCATATTCACCCCTCCACTTT.

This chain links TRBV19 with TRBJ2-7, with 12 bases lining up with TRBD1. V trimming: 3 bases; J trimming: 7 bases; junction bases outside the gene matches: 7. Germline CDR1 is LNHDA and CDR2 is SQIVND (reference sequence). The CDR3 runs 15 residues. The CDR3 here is CASSMVGQGAREQYF. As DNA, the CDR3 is TGTGCCAGTAGTATGGTGGGACAGGGGGCCCGGGAGCAGTACTTC. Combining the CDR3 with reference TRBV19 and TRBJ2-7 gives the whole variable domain DGGITQSPKYLFRKEGQNVTLSCEQNLNHDAMYWYRQDPGQGLRLIYYSQIVNDFQKGDIAEGYSVSREKKESFPLTVTSAQKNPTAFYLCASSMVGQGAREQYFGPGTRLTVT.